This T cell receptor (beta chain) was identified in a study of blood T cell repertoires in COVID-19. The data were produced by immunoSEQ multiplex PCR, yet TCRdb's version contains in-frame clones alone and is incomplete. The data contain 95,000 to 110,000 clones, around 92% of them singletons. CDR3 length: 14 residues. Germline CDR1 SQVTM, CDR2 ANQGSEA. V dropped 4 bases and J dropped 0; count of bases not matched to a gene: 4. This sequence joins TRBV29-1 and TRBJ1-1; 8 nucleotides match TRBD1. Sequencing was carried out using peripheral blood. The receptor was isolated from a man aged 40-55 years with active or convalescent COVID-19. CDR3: CSVGRTGMNTEAFF. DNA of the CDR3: TGCAGCGTTGGGCGGACAGGGATGAACACTGAAGCTTTCTTT. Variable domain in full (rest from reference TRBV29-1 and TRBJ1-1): SAVISQKPSRDICQRGTSLTIQCQVDSQVTMMFWYRQQPGQSLTLIATANQGSEATYESGFVIDKFPISRPNLTFSTLTVSNMSPEDSSIYLCSVGRTGMNTEAFFGQGTRLTVV.